This T cell receptor (gamma chain) stems from a study of γδ T cells in repeated Plasmodium falciparum infection. Study-level background: Malaria-naive adults were infected with P. falciparum NF54 four times over roughly 640 days. Some Malian samples span acute malaria episodes; others come from no-transmission periods.

Gammadelta T cells were flow-sorted from PBMC into Vgamma9/Vdelta2+ and Vdelta2-negative populations for bulk analysis. The germline CDR1 and CDR2 sequences are VENAVY and YDSYNSRV. CDR3 size: 9 residues. Comment on this clone: Its antigen is currently unknown. A far larger clone is just one base off, so this is likely a read error. The same CDR3 can be traced to other DNA sequences in this sample.

TCRdb re-called the multiplex PCR reads with CATT. The top ten clones hold roughly 21% of a sample with about 30,000 gamma-chain clones, 1.4% of them seen once. Study conclusions and caveats: In Vdelta2-negative, largely Vdelta1+, gammadelta repertoires, repeated controlled infections appeared to drive clonal selection waves. Vgamma9/Vdelta2+ T cells showed a stable polyclonal repertoire with shared TCRgamma sequences.

The sample comprised gamma-delta T cells from blood. The V gene is TRGV8, but the J gene lacks a call. The sequence derives from a pool of human donors (malaria-infected and uninfected, not separated). Written as DNA, the CDR3 is TGTGCCACCTGGGACCAAGAACTCTTT. It translates to CATWDQELF.